One sample yielded the 13 T cell receptor beta chains listed below, sequenced in a study of siplizumab effects on memory and regulatory T cells. Sequencing used immunoSEQ multiplex PCR; TCRdb keeps in-frame clones, though not all of them. The repertoire holds 95,000 to 110,000 clones, with 85% to 95% as singletons. The sequencing sample was made of Tregs sorted from blood. The receptors stem from a human donor in good health.

The chain joins TRBV7-9 to TRBJ1-2; TRBD1 aligns across 8 bases. Germline-derived CDR1 and CDR2 are SEHNR and FQNEAQ (reference sequence). CDR3 length: 14 amino acids. V shed 5 bases and J 4 bases; nucleotides not matched to a gene: 6. The CDR3 DNA sequence: TGTGCCAGCAGCGCCAGGGGGCGTGGCTATGGCTACACCTTC. Translating it yields CASSARGRGYGYTF.

V gene TRBV6-1 combines with J gene TRBJ2-5, with TRBD1 identical over 10 bases. This CDR3 is 14 amino acids long. Germline values: CDR1 MNHNS, CDR2 SASEGT. Unmatched junction bases numbered 4, after V lost 4 bases and J lost 5 bases. Written as DNA, the CDR3 is TGTGCCAGCAGTGTGACAGGGGGCCGGGAGACCCAGTACTTC. Translation: CASSVTGGRETQYF.

The chain uses TRBV6-5 and TRBJ2-1; no definite D call. In germline, CDR1 is MNHEY, CDR2 SVGAGI. Deletions cut 5 bases from V and 2 bases from J, with 13 bases between. The CDR3 has 15 residues. The CDR3 loop reads CASSQRPEPYNEQFF. The CDR3 DNA follows: TGTGCCAGCAGTCAGCGTCCAGAGCCCTACAATGAGCAGTTCTTC.

The chain has TRBV19 and TRBJ1-3; D is ambiguous. This CDR3 comprises 13 residues. The V gene's germline CDR1 is LNHDA and CDR2 SQIVND (reference sequence). Deletions cut 6 bases from V and 2 bases from J, with 8 bases between. The CDR3 DNA follows: TGTGCCAGTAGGTGGGGAGCTGGAAACACCATATATTTT. Protein: CASRWGAGNTIYF.

The V gene is TRBV6-5, the J gene TRBJ1-2; D ambiguous. CDR3 length: 13 amino acids. CDR1 is MNHEY and CDR2 is SVGAGI in the germline V gene. Trimming stripped 2 bases from V and 8 bases from J, with 12 bases between. The CDR3, as DNA: TGTGCCAGCAGTTACGACGGCTTCGGGGGCTACACCTTC. Protein sequence: CASSYDGFGGYTF.

The CDR3 is CASSPPSGNTIYF. The CDR3 coding sequence is TGTGCCAGCAGCCCCCCTTCTGGAAACACCATATATTTT. The chain couples TRBV7-8 to TRBJ1-3, with D uncertain. Germline assignment: CDR1 SGHVS and CDR2 FQNEAQ. With 5 bases removed from V and 1 base from J, the gap between germline ends came to 6 bases. The CDR3 has 13 amino acids.

This chain connects TRBV6-6 to TRBJ1-3; TRBD1 agrees at 8 bases. The CDR3 has 15 residues. V lost 5 bases and J lost 0; bases outside the gene matches: 3. Germline-derived CDR1 and CDR2 are MNHNY and SVGAGI (reference sequence). The chain's CDR3 is CASSPQGASGNTIYF. The CDR3 DNA is TGTGCCAGCAGTCCCCAGGGGGCCTCTGGAAACACCATATATTTT.

The chain combines TRBV5-1 with TRBJ1-2; D is perhaps TRBD1 (5 bases). The germline V gene encodes CDR1 SGHRS and CDR2 YFSETQ. The V end lost 4 bases, the J end lost 6 bases, and 13 bases lay between the germline ends. CDR3 length: 13 residues. Here the CDR3 reads CASSPRGGDGYTF. CDR3 sequence (DNA): TGCGCCAGCAGCCCCCGGGGGGGTGATGGCTACACCTTC.

The V call is TRBV2, the J call TRBJ1-4; 8 nucleotides match TRBD1. The CDR3 is made up of 15 amino acids. Germline V lookup: CDR1 SNHLY, CDR2 FYNNEI. Losses at the gene ends were 6 bases for V and 11 bases for J; bases not matched to a gene: 14. The CDR3 nucleotides read TGTGCCAGCAGCTGGACAGGGAACTTATTAGAGAAACTGTTTTTT. Translation gives CASSWTGNLLEKLFF.

CDR3 in DNA: TGTGCCAGCAGTTTCGACAGCTACAATTCACCCCTCCACTTT. Amino acids: CASSFDSYNSPLHF. This chain uses TRBV6-6 with TRBJ1-6; tentatively, D is TRBD1 (5 bases). This CDR3 region has 14 residues. The germline CDR1 and CDR2 sequences are MNHNY and SVGAGI (reference sequence). Trimming removed 4 bases at V and 7 bases at J, with 11 bases between.

This chain uses TRBV2 with TRBJ2-7; possibly TRBD2 for D (5 bases). Trimming cost V 4 bases and J 4 bases, with 11 bases left between them. Germline V gene sequence: CDR1 SNHLY, CDR2 FYNNEI. There are 13 residues in the CDR3. The CDR3 spells CASSGVGRYEQYF. The CDR3 DNA reads TGTGCCAGCAGTGGGGTAGGGAGATACGAGCAGTACTTC.

V gene TRBV7-9 combines with J gene TRBJ2-7; D not resolved. The V gene lost 2 bases and the J gene lost 7 bases, with 18 bases spanning the gap. The germline gives CDR1 SEHNR, CDR2 FQNEAQ (reference sequence). The CDR3 has 15 residues. CDR3 loop: CASSLWQAQSPEQYF. The CDR3 DNA reads TGTGCCAGCAGCTTATGGCAGGCGCAAAGCCCGGAGCAGTACTTC.

This clone was seen once. V usage is TRBV30 and J usage is TRBJ1-1; tentative D call: TRBD1 (5 bases). This CDR3 region has 14 residues. Trimming left V 2 bases short and J 11 bases short, with 21 bases between. Germline CDR1 reads GTSNPN; CDR2 reads SVGIG (reference sequence). The CDR3 loop is CAWSQPGRTASAFF. DNA of the CDR3: TGTGCCTGGAGTCAACCGGGACGAACAGCCTCTGCTTTCTTT.